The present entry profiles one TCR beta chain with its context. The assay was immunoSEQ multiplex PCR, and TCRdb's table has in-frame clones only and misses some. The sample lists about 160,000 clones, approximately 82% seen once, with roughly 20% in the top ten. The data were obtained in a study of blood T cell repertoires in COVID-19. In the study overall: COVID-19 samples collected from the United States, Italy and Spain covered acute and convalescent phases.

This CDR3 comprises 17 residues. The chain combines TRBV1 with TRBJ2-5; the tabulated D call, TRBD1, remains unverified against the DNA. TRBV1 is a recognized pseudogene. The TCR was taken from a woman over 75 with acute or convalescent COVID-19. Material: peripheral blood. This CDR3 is CTSSQARGSELLETQYF. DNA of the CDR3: TGCACCAGCAGCCAAGCCAGGGGCAGCGAGCTGTTAGAGACCCAGTACTTC.